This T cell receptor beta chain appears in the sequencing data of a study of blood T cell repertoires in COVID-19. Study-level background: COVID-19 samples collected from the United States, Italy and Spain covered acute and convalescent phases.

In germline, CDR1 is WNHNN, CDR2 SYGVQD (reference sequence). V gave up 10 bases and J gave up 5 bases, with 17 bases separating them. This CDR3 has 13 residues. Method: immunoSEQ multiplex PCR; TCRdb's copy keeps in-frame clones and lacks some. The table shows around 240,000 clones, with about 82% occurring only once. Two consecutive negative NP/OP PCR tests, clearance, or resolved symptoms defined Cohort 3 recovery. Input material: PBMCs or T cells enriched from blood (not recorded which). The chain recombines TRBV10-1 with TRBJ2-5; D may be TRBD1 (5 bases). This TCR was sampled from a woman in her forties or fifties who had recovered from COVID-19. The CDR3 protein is CAIEGKGLETQYF. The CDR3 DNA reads TGCGCCATCGAAGGGAAGGGGTTGGAGACCCAGTACTTC.